The sequence of this T cell receptor beta chain was determined in a study of blood T cell repertoires in COVID-19. Trimming cost V 5 bases and J 4 bases, with 9 bases left between them. This CDR3 is built from 13 residues. Method: immunoSEQ multiplex PCR; TCRdb's copy keeps in-frame clones and lacks some. The sample carries under 300,000 clones, under 85% recorded once. The origin of this receptor is a woman in her forties with active or convalescent COVID-19. V gene TRBV12-3 or TRBV12-4 combines with J gene TRBJ2-1; no clear D gene. Sequenced: peripheral blood. The CDR3 reads CASSPSVYNEQFF. CDR3 sequence (DNA): TGTGCCAGCAGTCCCTCGGTTTACAATGAGCAGTTCTTC.